Listed here are 17 T cell receptor beta chains from one sample, sequenced in a study of blood T cell repertoires in COVID-19. Produced via immunoSEQ multiplex PCR; TCRdb's table is partial and in-frame only. The table records under 300,000 clones, around four fifths of them present only once. Specimen: peripheral blood. Receptors were obtained from a woman aged 45-65 years who had recovered from COVID-19.

The genes are TRBV28 and TRBJ2-4, with TRBD1 matching 7 bases. Trimming cost V 5 bases and J 5 bases; bases outside gene matches: 6. This CDR3 has 14 amino acids. Germline assignment: CDR1 MDHEN and CDR2 SYDVKM. As DNA, the CDR3 is TGTGCCAGCAGTCCGCGGACAGGCCAAAACATTCAGTACTTC. Its translation: CASSPRTGQNIQYF.

The chain uses TRBV11-2 and TRBJ1-5, with 9 bases fitting TRBD1. Germline assignment: CDR1 SGHAT and CDR2 FQNNGV. V shed 5 bases and J 4 bases; nucleotides not matched to a gene: 12. There are 17 residues in the CDR3. CDR3 coding DNA: TGTGCCAGCAGCGGGGGGACAGGGAGGAATGCGAATCAGCCCCAGCATTTT. Protein product: CASSGGTGRNANQPQHF.

The rearrangement joins TRBV7-7 to TRBJ2-3; 7 bases line up with TRBD2. V lost 5 bases, J lost 4 bases, and 12 bases stayed unmatched. Germline CDR1 reads SSHAT; CDR2 reads FNYEAQ (reference sequence). The CDR3 sequence is 16 residues long. The CDR3 spells CASSPVAGDSADTQYF. DNA for the CDR3: TGTGCCAGCAGCCCCGTGGCGGGAGATAGCGCAGATACGCAGTATTTT.

The chain uses TRBV7-9 and TRBJ1-4; D may be TRBD1 (6 bases). This CDR3 comprises 15 residues. V gave up 4 bases and J gave up 4 bases, with 13 bases separating them. Germline lookup yields CDR1 SEHNR and CDR2 FQNEAQ (reference sequence). CDR3 coding DNA: TGTGCCAGCAGCTCCAGGACAGACTATAATGAAAAACTGTTTTTT. This codes for CASSSRTDYNEKLFF.

CDR3 coding DNA: TGTGCCAGCAGTTACTCATCCAGGTCCTCCTACGAGCAGTACTTC. Its protein product is CASSYSSRSSYEQYF. J is TRBJ2-7 and V is TRBV6-5; D remains ambiguous. V was shortened by 0 bases and J by 0 bases, with 9 bases between the two germline ends. The CDR3 sequence is 15 residues long. Per germline, CDR1 MNHEY and CDR2 SVGAGI.

The chain employs TRBV14 and TRBJ2-2; TRBD2 agrees at 8 bases. This CDR3 spans 18 amino acids. Trimming removed 0 bases from V and 1 base from J; junction bases left unmatched: 7. The germline gives CDR1 SGHDN, CDR2 FVKESK. The CDR3 coding sequence is TGTGCCAGCAGCCAAGACCGGCGGGGGGTATGGAACACCGGGGAGCTGTTTTTT. It translates to CASSQDRRGVWNTGELFF. Using reference TRBV14 and TRBJ2-2 for the parts outside the CDR3, the full variable domain is EAGVTQFPSHSVIEKGQTVTLRCDPISGHDNLYWYRRVMGKEIKFLLHFVKESKQDESGMPNNRFLAERTGGTYSTLKVQPAELEDSGVYFCASSQDRRGVWNTGELFFGEGSRLTVL.

The rearrangement joins TRBV5-6 to TRBJ1-4; 8 nucleotides match TRBD1. After removal of 3 bases from V and 7 bases from J, the junction contained 2 bases not matched to a gene. The CDR3 has 13 amino acids. Germline lookup yields CDR1 SGHDT and CDR2 YYEEEE. The CDR3 protein is CASSSGQGEKLFF. CDR3 sequence (DNA): TGTGCCAGCAGCTCAGGACAGGGTGAAAAACTGTTTTTT.

The J gene is TRBJ2-1, the V gene TRBV27; 16 nucleotides line up with TRBD2. Per the germline V gene, CDR1 is MNHEY and CDR2 is SMNVEV (reference sequence). The CDR3 runs to 17 residues. V shed 4 bases and J 6 bases; nucleotides not matched to a gene: 6. CDR3 bases: TGTGCCAGCAGTTGGGGACTAGCGGGGGGGCAGTTCAATGAGCAGTTCTTC. This gives the protein CASSWGLAGGQFNEQFF.

J is TRBJ1-5 and V is TRBV19, with D possibly being TRBD1 (5 bases). Looked up from germline, CDR1 is LNHDA and CDR2 is SQIVND (reference sequence). CDR3 size: 14 residues. V was cut by 4 bases and J by 4 bases, with 11 bases left in between. DNA of the CDR3: TGTGCCAGTAGTAGTACAGGAAGTAATCAGCCCCAGCATTTT. The encoded protein is CASSSTGSNQPQHF.

The gene calls are TRBV6-1 and TRBJ1-5; no firm D call. With 4 bases removed from V and 0 bases from J, the gap between germline ends came to 19 bases. There are 18 residues in the CDR3. Germline values: CDR1 MNHNS, CDR2 SASEGT. The CDR3 loop is CASSVRSPQAYSNQPQHF. CDR3 nucleotide sequence: TGTGCCAGCAGTGTTAGAAGTCCCCAGGCTTATAGCAATCAGCCCCAGCATTTT.

V gene TRBV28 combines with J gene TRBJ2-7, with D possibly being TRBD1 (6 bases). The germline gives CDR1 MDHEN, CDR2 SYDVKM. V dropped 1 base and J dropped 0 bases, with 16 bases sitting between them. The length of the CDR3 is 17 residues. The CDR3 nucleotides read TGTGCCAGCAGTTTATTCAACCCCGACAGGCTCTCCTACGAGCAGTACTTC. Encoded protein: CASSLFNPDRLSYEQYF.

The J gene is TRBJ2-5, the V gene TRBV30; D may be TRBD2 (6 bases). The V and J ends lost 3 bases and 3 bases respectively, with 14 bases between them. This CDR3 is 14 amino acids long. CDR1 is GTSNPN, CDR2 SVGIG, per germline (reference sequence). In DNA form, the CDR3 reads TGTGCCTGGAGAAGGGACTCCCGAAAAGAGACCCAGTACTTC. Translation gives CAWRRDSRKETQYF.

The chain joins TRBV2 to TRBJ2-1; a possible D gene is TRBD1 (6 bases). This CDR3 has 11 residues. Germline CDR1 SNHLY, CDR2 FYNNEI. Trimming cost V 6 bases and J 14 bases, with 14 bases left between them. The CDR3 nucleotides are TGTGCCAGCAGATATGGACAGAGGGAGTTCTTC. Translated, it gives CASRYGQREFF.

This clone was found once. The J gene is TRBJ2-3, the V gene TRBV28; 7 positions agree with TRBD2. Losses at the gene ends were 7 bases for V and 5 bases for J; bases not matched to a gene: 12. The germline V gene encodes CDR1 MDHEN and CDR2 SYDVKM. The CDR3 is 15 amino acids. CDR3 sequence (DNA): TGTGCCAGCATAGGGTTTGGAGCGGGACGAGATACGCAGTATTTT. Its protein is CASIGFGAGRDTQYF.

The V call is TRBV12-3 or TRBV12-4, the J call TRBJ1-5; D not certain. The CDR3 is 13 amino acids. The V gene lost 3 bases and the J gene lost 4 bases, with 7 bases spanning the gap. The CDR3 DNA reads as TGTGCCAGCAGTTTTGGGGAGAATCAGCCCCAGCATTTT. Amino acids: CASSFGENQPQHF.

V gene TRBV6-6 combines with J gene TRBJ1-3; perhaps TRBD1 as D (6 bases). CDR1 is MNHNY, CDR2 SVGAGI, per germline (reference sequence). The ends were cut back, 5 bases at V and 0 bases at J, with 17 bases in the middle. The CDR3 loop spans 17 amino acids. CDR3 DNA: TGTGCCAGCAGTCCGTCCGACGAAGGGGGCTCTGGAAACACCATATATTTT. Its protein product is CASSPSDEGGSGNTIYF.

The sample holds one count of this clone. This chain uses TRBV7-2 with TRBJ2-2; no firm D call. Trimming left V 5 bases short and J 4 bases short, with 8 bases between. Germline CDR1 is SGHTA and CDR2 is FQGNSA. The CDR3 sequence is 13 residues long. In DNA form, the CDR3 reads TGTGCCAGCAGCCGACCGGGCACCGGGGAGCTGTTTTTT. As protein: CASSRPGTGELFF. Complete variable domain (other parts from reference TRBV7-2 and TRBJ2-2): GAGVSQSPSNKVTEKGKDVELRCDPISGHTALYWYRQSLGQGLEFLIYFQGNSAPDKSGLPSDRFSAERTGGSVSTLTIQRTQQEDSAVYLCASSRPGTGELFFGEGSRLTVL.